The clone carrying this T cell receptor (beta chain) has at least ten counts. Its antigen remains unknown. Germline V gene sequence: CDR1 LNHNV, CDR2 YYDKDF (reference sequence). The CDR3 length is 15 residues. Trimming stripped 2 bases from V and 4 bases from J, with 13 bases between. The sample is drawn from a study of response to subunit inactivated influenza vaccine. General study findings and limits: It was the authors' suggestion that each seasonal influenza vaccination recruits few new T cells.

TCRdb used MiXCR to reprocess the RT-PCR reads, holding one entry per CDR3 protein. The sample lists over 650,000 distinct CDR3 sequences, about 18% occurring once. Sequences were derived from PBMCs from blood, sampled more than 4 days after vaccination. The source of this sequence is a man aged 45 to 65 who received an inactivated influenza vaccine. The V call is TRBV15, the J call TRBJ2-3; possibly TRBD1 for D (6 bases). The CDR3 protein is CATSRTRGMADTQYF. The CDR3 DNA sequence: TGTGCCACCAGCAGAACCAGGGGTATGGCAGATACGCAGTATTTT. The whole variable domain, filled in from reference TRBV15 and TRBJ2-3, reads DAMVIQNPRYQVTQFGKPVTLSCSQTLNHNVMYWYQQKSSQAPKLLFHYYDKDFNNEADTPDNFQSRRPNTSFCFLDIRSPGLGDTAMYLCATSRTRGMADTQYFGPGTRLTVL.